These 32 T cell receptor beta chains share one sample of origin, sequenced in a study of OX40 agonist ivuxolimab in advanced cancers. Generated by immunoSEQ multiplex PCR, the TCRdb table keeps only in-frame clones and is missing some. The sample has about 76,000 clones; approximately 86% are singletons. Sequencing was performed on CD4+ or CD8+ T cells sorted from blood, taken in a trial of the OX40 agonist ivuxolimab. These receptors came from an adult with an advanced solid tumor such as melanoma, head and neck, liver or kidney cancer.

This chain connects TRBV30 to TRBJ2-5; tentatively, D is TRBD1 or TRBD2 (6 bases each). The CDR3 runs 15 residues. Germline V lookup: CDR1 GTSNPN, CDR2 SVGIG (reference sequence). Trimming took 2 bases from V and 5 from J, leaving 18 bases between them. The CDR3 is CAWSPHWGAPETQYF. The CDR3, as DNA: TGTGCCTGGAGTCCTCATTGGGGGGCCCCTGAGACCCAGTACTTC.

The genes are TRBV30 and TRBJ1-1; D remains ambiguous. Germline CDR1 GTSNPN, CDR2 SVGIG (reference sequence). Deletions cut 0 bases from V and 4 bases from J, with 9 bases between. The CDR3 has 13 amino acids. The CDR3 DNA sequence: TGTGCCTGGAGTGTAAGTAGGCTCACTGAAGCTTTCTTT. Its protein product is CAWSVSRLTEAFF.

The chain has TRBV9 and TRBJ2-7; the match to TRBD1 covers 7 bases. V lost 4 bases and J lost 1; bases outside the gene matches: 5. The V gene's germline CDR1 is SGDLS and CDR2 YYNGEE. CDR3 size: 14 residues. CDR3 coding DNA: TGTGCCAGCAGCCCCCGACAGGGATCCTACGAGCAGTACTTC. Its translation: CASSPRQGSYEQYF. Full variable domain (outside the CDR3, taken from reference TRBV9 and TRBJ2-7): DSGVTQTPKHLITATGQRVTLRCSPRSGDLSVYWYQQSLDQGLQFLIQYYNGEERAKGNILERFSAQQFPDLHSELNLSSLELGDSALYFCASSPRQGSYEQYFGPGTRLTVT.

The gene calls are TRBV7-2 and TRBJ1-5; D is uncertain. Per the germline V gene, CDR1 is SGHTA and CDR2 is FQGNSA. The V gene lost 4 bases and the J gene lost 6 bases, with 10 bases spanning the gap. CDR3 length: 13 residues. The CDR3 sequence: CASSSYLGQPQHF. The CDR3 nucleotides are TGTGCCAGCAGCTCATACCTGGGTCAGCCCCAGCATTTT.

V usage is TRBV7-9 and J usage is TRBJ2-7; D remains unclear. CDR3 length equals 12 residues. In germline, CDR1 is SEHNR, CDR2 FQNEAQ (reference sequence). The V end was cut by 5 bases, the J end by 6 bases, with 11 bases between. CDR3 nucleotide sequence: TGTGCCAGCAGCCAGACTCTGCTCGAGCAGTACTTC. Its translation: CASSQTLLEQYF.

This chain connects TRBV7-3 to TRBJ2-2, with 8 nucleotides matching TRBD1. This CDR3 region has 15 residues. The V gene's germline CDR1 is SGHTA and CDR2 FQGTGA. With 5 bases clipped from V and 0 bases from J, the junction kept 2 bases outside the gene matches. The CDR3 coding sequence is TGTGCCAGCAGCCCCAGGGGGCCGAACACCGGGGAGCTGTTTTTT. Its translation: CASSPRGPNTGELFF. The full variable domain, completed using reference TRBV7-3 and TRBJ2-2, is GAGVSQTPSNKVTEKGKYVELRCDPISGHTALYWYRQSLGQGPEFLIYFQGTGAADDSGLPNDRFFAVRPEGSVSTLKIQRTERGDSAVYLCASSPRGPNTGELFFGEGSRLTVL.

This chain uses TRBV7-3 with TRBJ1-6; perhaps TRBD1 as D (5 bases). Germline lookup yields CDR1 SGHTA and CDR2 FQGTGA. Trimming removed 1 base at V and 7 bases at J, with 11 bases between. This CDR3 is 15 amino acids long. The CDR3 nucleotides are TGTGCCAGCAGCTTAATGCCCGGGACCAATTCACCCCTCCACTTT. Protein: CASSLMPGTNSPLHF. Filled out from reference TRBV7-3 and TRBJ1-6, the complete variable domain reads GAGVSQTPSNKVTEKGKYVELRCDPISGHTALYWYRQSLGQGPEFLIYFQGTGAADDSGLPNDRFFAVRPEGSVSTLKIQRTERGDSAVYLCASSLMPGTNSPLHFGNGTRLTVT.

The rearrangement uses TRBV2 and TRBJ1-5, with TRBD1 identical over 8 bases. The ends lost 5 bases at V and 8 bases at J; junction bases unmatched: 8. From germline, CDR1 is SNHLY and CDR2 FYNNEI. This CDR3 is 14 amino acids long. The CDR3 nucleotides are TGTGCCAGCAGTCCTAGGACAGGGTTCAAGCCCCAGCATTTT. This encodes CASSPRTGFKPQHF.

The chain is built from TRBV19 and TRBJ2-1; tentative D call: TRBD2 (5 bases). Per germline, CDR1 LNHDA and CDR2 SQIVND (reference sequence). The V gene lost 3 bases and the J gene lost 7 bases, with 19 bases spanning the gap. The CDR3 is 16 amino acids. The CDR3 sequence: CASSILIGPSGNEQFF. The CDR3 nucleotides are TGTGCCAGTAGTATCCTCATCGGACCCTCGGGGAATGAGCAGTTCTTC.

This clone was counted a single time. The chain employs TRBV29-1 and TRBJ2-5, with TRBD1 matching 10 bases. The CDR3 contains 14 residues. V shed 6 bases and J 1 base; nucleotides not matched to a gene: 5. The V gene's germline CDR1 is SQVTM and CDR2 ANQGSEA. CDR3 region: CSVLGDRGQETQYF. The DNA of the CDR3 is TGCAGCGTCCTAGGGGACAGGGGCCAAGAGACCCAGTACTTC.

This clone was detected once. The chain links TRBV4-1 to TRBJ1-2; D possibly corresponds to TRBD1 (5 bases). CDR1 and CDR2 from the germline V gene are MGHRA and YSYEKL. The V and J ends lost 0 bases and 3 bases respectively, with 17 bases between them. The CDR3 runs to 17 residues. DNA of the CDR3: TGCGCCAGCAGCCAAGATTTACGGGCAGGGAGCCACTATGGCTACACCTTC. Translation: CASSQDLRAGSHYGYTF.

The V call is TRBV5-5, the J call TRBJ1-3, with D unclear. V lost 4 bases and J lost 2, with 13 bases in between. This CDR3 contains 15 residues. The germline CDR1 and CDR2 sequences are SGHKS and YYEKEE (reference sequence). CDR3 sequence (DNA): TGTGCCAGCAGCCCGTTTGGCGGGGCTGGAAACACCATATATTTT. The encoded protein is CASSPFGGAGNTIYF.

This clone came up once. This chain links TRBV5-1 with TRBJ1-4, with D hard to call. Germline V lookup: CDR1 SGHRS, CDR2 YFSETQ. V was cut by 0 bases and J by 0 bases, with 6 bases left in between. This CDR3 has 15 amino acids. CDR3 nucleotide sequence: TGCGCCAGCAGCTTGGCTAAGGCAACTAATGAAAAACTGTTTTTT. Its translation is CASSLAKATNEKLFF.

The chain couples TRBV4-3 to TRBJ2-3; perhaps D is TRBD1 or TRBD2 (6 bases each). The CDR3 spans 15 residues. Germline V gene sequence: CDR1 LGHNA, CDR2 YSLEER. Trimming took 3 bases from V and 2 from J, leaving 12 bases between them. Written as DNA, the CDR3 is TGCGCCAGCAGCCAGGGAGGACAGTTCACAGATACGCAGTATTTT. Residues: CASSQGGQFTDTQYF.

This chain joins TRBV7-2 and TRBJ1-3, with D perhaps TRBD1 (5 bases). Trimming left V 1 base short and J 2 bases short, with 12 bases between. The germline V gene has CDR1 SGHTA and CDR2 FQGNSA. The CDR3 contains 16 residues. The CDR3 DNA reads TGTGCCAGCAGCTTAGAACCCAGGGAAGCTGGAAACACCATATATTTT. Protein: CASSLEPREAGNTIYF.

This rearrangement joins TRBV5-1 to TRBJ2-3; TRBD2 matches 14 bases. CDR1 and CDR2 (germline): SGHRS, YFSETQ. The ends lost 1 base at V and 3 bases at J; junction bases unmatched: 7. This CDR3 is built from 18 residues. In DNA form, the CDR3 reads TGCGCCAGCAGCTTGTCCGGGACTAGCGGGAGTGGTACAGATACGCAGTATTTT. Translated: CASSLSGTSGSGTDTQYF.

This sequence joins TRBV7-8 and TRBJ1-5; D is ambiguous. The V gene's germline CDR1 is SGHVS and CDR2 FQNEAQ. V dropped 4 bases and J dropped 9 bases, with 10 bases sitting between them. This CDR3 contains 12 residues. The CDR3 DNA sequence: TGTGCCAGCAGCTACCCACAGACGCCCCAGCATTTT. Translated, it gives CASSYPQTPQHF. Full variable domain (rest looked up from reference TRBV7-8 and TRBJ1-5): GAGVSQSPRYKVAKRGQDVALRCDPISGHVSLFWYQQALGQGPEFLTYFQNEAQLDKSGLPSDRFFAERPEGSVSTLKIQRTQQEDSAVYLCASSYPQTPQHFGDGTRLSIL.

This clone was found once. The V call is TRBV9, the J call TRBJ1-3; D not certain. The V gene's germline CDR1 is SGDLS and CDR2 YYNGEE. The CDR3 extends over 15 amino acids. V gave up 0 bases and J gave up 5 bases, with 12 bases separating them. DNA of the CDR3: TGTGCCAGCAGCGTAGATGGAGCCGGAAGAAACACCATATATTTT. Encoded protein: CASSVDGAGRNTIYF.

The chain uses TRBV7-2 and TRBJ2-1; 11 bases are shared with TRBD2. Per the germline V gene, CDR1 is SGHTA and CDR2 is FQGNSA. Losses at the gene ends were 0 bases for V and 4 bases for J; bases not matched to a gene: 5. The CDR3 covers 17 residues. Written as DNA, the CDR3 is TGTGCCAGCAGCTTAGCGGCTAGCGGGGGGTTTTACAATGAGCAGTTCTTC. Translated: CASSLAASGGFYNEQFF.

This sequence joins TRBV9 and TRBJ2-2, with D tentatively TRBD1 (6 bases). Germline values: CDR1 SGDLS, CDR2 YYNGEE. V was trimmed by 5 bases and J by 1 base, leaving 12 bases between them. CDR3 length: 15 residues. The chain's CDR3 is CASSSRGRNTGELFF. The DNA of the CDR3 is TGTGCCAGCAGTTCCAGGGGTAGGAACACCGGGGAGCTGTTTTTT.

J is TRBJ2-5 and V is TRBV11-2; TRBD1 is a possible D gene (5 bases). Trimming removed 5 bases from V and 1 base from J, with 11 bases in between. Germline V lookup: CDR1 SGHAT, CDR2 FQNNGV. CDR3 size: 14 residues. CDR3 DNA: TGTGCCAGCAGCGACAGATATACCCAAGAGACCCAGTACTTC. It specifies CASSDRYTQETQYF.

J is TRBJ2-5 and V is TRBV5-1; 8 positions agree with TRBD2. The CDR3 runs 15 residues. Per the germline V gene, CDR1 is SGHRS and CDR2 is YFSETQ. The junction had 9 bases not matched to a gene; V was cut back by 4 bases and J by 4 bases. CDR3 amino acids: CASSGGLGFGETQYF. DNA for the CDR3: TGCGCCAGCAGCGGGGGACTAGGGTTCGGAGAGACCCAGTACTTC.

Here the CDR3 DNA reads TGTGCCAGCAGCAAAATGCGGGGACAGGGGGCAGTATACACTGAAGCTTTCTTT. This sequence encodes CASSKMRGQGAVYTEAFF. This chain uses TRBV21-1 with TRBJ1-1; the table's D call of TRBD1 was not tested on the DNA. TRBV21-1 is noted as a pseudogene. The CDR3 sequence is 18 residues long.

The chain recombines TRBV2 with TRBJ1-1; the D gene is possibly TRBD1 (6 bases). CDR1 and CDR2 from the germline V gene are SNHLY and FYNNEI. Trimming took off 6 bases at V and 0 bases at J, with 8 bases between the two ends. This CDR3 is built from 13 residues. The CDR3 sequence: CASSGQLNTEAFF. CDR3 DNA sequence: TGTGCCAGCAGCGGACAGTTGAACACTGAAGCTTTCTTT.

The V call is TRBV7-8, the J call TRBJ1-3, with D maybe TRBD1 (6 bases). Germline assignment: CDR1 SGHVS and CDR2 FQNEAQ. This CDR3 spans 16 amino acids. V was cut by 3 bases and J by 1 base, with 13 bases left in between. The CDR3 nucleotides read TGTGCCAGCAGCTTGGGGGCAACAGGGTCTGGAAACACCATATATTTT. Its translation: CASSLGATGSGNTIYF.

The chain employs TRBV5-1 and TRBJ2-5; tentatively, D is TRBD1 (5 bases). CDR1 and CDR2 from the germline V gene are SGHRS and YFSETQ. CDR3 length: 16 amino acids. V dropped 4 bases and J dropped 2 bases, with 18 bases sitting between them. CDR3: CASSVSGPPGQETQYF. DNA of the CDR3: TGCGCCAGCAGCGTCTCCGGTCCGCCAGGGCAAGAGACCCAGTACTTC.

This rearrangement joins TRBV30 to TRBJ2-5; 8 nucleotides match TRBD1. CDR1 GTSNPN and CDR2 SVGIG come from the germline V gene (reference sequence). CDR3 length equals 14 residues. The ends lost 2 bases at V and 7 bases at J; junction bases unmatched: 9. The CDR3 reads CAWSHAGGRGTQYF. The CDR3 DNA reads TGTGCCTGGAGTCACGCAGGGGGCAGGGGGACCCAGTACTTC.

The J gene is TRBJ1-2, the V gene TRBV19, with 8 bases fitting TRBD1. The V segment lost 4 bases and the J segment 7 bases; nucleotides outside the gene matches: 2. The CDR3 is 12 amino acids. The germline V gene encodes CDR1 LNHDA and CDR2 SQIVND (reference sequence). The CDR3, as DNA: TGTGCCAGTAGTAGGACAGGGAGTGGCTACACCTTC. Its translation: CASSRTGSGYTF.

The chain recombines TRBV9 with TRBJ2-2; no definite D call. Germline CDR1 is SGDLS and CDR2 is YYNGEE. Trimming pared 4 bases from V and 3 bases from J, leaving 7 bases between. This CDR3 contains 13 residues. CDR3 residues: CASSFVDTGELFF. DNA of the CDR3: TGTGCCAGCAGCTTCGTGGACACCGGGGAGCTGTTTTTT.

This clone appeared a single time. The chain is built from TRBV28 and TRBJ2-1; D remains ambiguous. The V and J ends lost 1 base and 7 bases respectively, with 5 bases between them. CDR3 size: 12 residues. CDR1 MDHEN and CDR2 SYDVKM come from the germline V gene. The CDR3 sequence is CASSLLGNEQFF. The CDR3 DNA is TGTGCCAGCAGTTTATTAGGGAATGAGCAGTTCTTC.

The genes are TRBV30 and TRBJ2-5; 7 positions match TRBD2. Per the germline V gene, CDR1 is GTSNPN and CDR2 is SVGIG (reference sequence). V dropped 4 bases and J dropped 2; count of bases not matched to a gene: 7. This CDR3 comprises 14 residues. The CDR3 DNA follows: TGTGCCTGGACCCAACTAGCGTCTCAAGAGACCCAGTACTTC. As protein: CAWTQLASQETQYF.

This clone appeared once. Since a much larger clone is just one base distant, this may be a read error. The CDR3 reads CASSRSSDYGYTF. CDR3 coding DNA: TGTGCCAGCAGCCGAAGCTCTGACTATGGCTACACCTTC. The chain joins TRBV14 to TRBJ1-2; D gene unclear. V lost 4 bases to trimming and J lost 3 bases, with 9 bases between them. The length of the CDR3 is 13 residues. Germline CDR1 is SGHDN and CDR2 is FVKESK. The variable domain in full, completed from reference TRBV14 and TRBJ1-2, reads EAGVTQFPSHSVIEKGQTVTLRCDPISGHDNLYWYRRVMGKEIKFLLHFVKESKQDESGMPNNRFLAERTGGTYSTLKVQPAELEDSGVYFCASSRSSDYGYTFGSGTRLTVV.